This T cell receptor beta chain is drawn from a study of tumor-infiltrating lymphocytes in primary liver carcinoma. Study at large: The study reported T1-T3 N0M0 tumors spanning 4.2 to 10 cm.

The template, around 520 ng total RNA, yielded TCR beta cDNA made with a constant-region primer. ARM-PCR was slightly modified, and three nested multiplex PCR rounds with it gave rise to the TCR beta libraries. For approximately 11 cycles apiece, the opening two PCR rounds ran with TRBV1-TRBV30 forward primers and a C-beta reverse primer. In TCRdb, the multiplex PCR reads were re-called with MiXCR into one record per CDR3 protein. There are about 210,000 distinct CDR3 sequences in the sample; approximately 80% occur only once, and around 18% lies in the top ten. From germline, CDR1 is SQVTM and CDR2 ANQGSEA. This CDR3 has 15 amino acids. Bulk tissue was left unsorted, and RNA and DNA were co-extracted from roughly 20-30 mg of it. As for this clonotype: Its antigen is currently unknown. Its ends do not fully match the called genes, so a read error is possible.

The study's findings and limits: Less overlap was seen in tumor-adjacent and tumor-blood pairs than in tumor region pairs. Roughly 7-25% of top clones, and no more, occurred in all five tumor regions.

This receptor was obtained from a man in his forties with primary liver carcinoma and hepatitis B virus infection. The sample taken for sequencing was tumor tissue from primary liver carcinoma. The chain joins TRBV29-1 to TRBJ2-2; 7 nucleotides line up with TRBD1. The CDR3 DNA reads as TGTAGCGCTCTTACTAAGGGGGCGAACACTGAGGAGCTGTTTTTT. Protein: CSALTKGANTEELFF.